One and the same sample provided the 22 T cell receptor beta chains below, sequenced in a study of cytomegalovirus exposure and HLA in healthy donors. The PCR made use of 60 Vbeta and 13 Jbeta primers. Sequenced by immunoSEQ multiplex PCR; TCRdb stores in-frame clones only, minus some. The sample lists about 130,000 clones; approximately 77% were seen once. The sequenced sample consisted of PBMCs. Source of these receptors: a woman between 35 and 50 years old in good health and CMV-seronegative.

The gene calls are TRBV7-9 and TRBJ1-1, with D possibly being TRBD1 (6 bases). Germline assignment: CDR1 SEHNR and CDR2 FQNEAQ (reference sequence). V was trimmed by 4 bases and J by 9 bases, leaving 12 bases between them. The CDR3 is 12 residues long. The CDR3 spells CASSSHGTQAFF. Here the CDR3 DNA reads TGTGCCAGCAGCTCTCATGGGACACAAGCTTTCTTT. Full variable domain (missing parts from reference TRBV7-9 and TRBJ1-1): DTGVSQNPRHKITKRGQNVTFRCDPISEHNRLYWYRQTLGQGPEFLTYFQNEAQLEKSRLLSDRFSAERPKGSFSTLEIQRTEQGDSAMYLCASSSHGTQAFFGQGTRLTVV.

The CDR3 region is CASSLQGHSNSPLHF. CDR3 nucleotide sequence: TGTGCCAGCAGCTTGCAGGGACATTCTAATTCACCCCTCCACTTT. The gene calls are TRBV5-4 and TRBJ1-6; possibly TRBD1 for D (6 bases). The CDR3 is made up of 15 amino acids. V lost 1 base, J lost 6 bases, and 11 bases lay in between. Looked up from germline, CDR1 is SGHNT and CDR2 is YYREEE (reference sequence).

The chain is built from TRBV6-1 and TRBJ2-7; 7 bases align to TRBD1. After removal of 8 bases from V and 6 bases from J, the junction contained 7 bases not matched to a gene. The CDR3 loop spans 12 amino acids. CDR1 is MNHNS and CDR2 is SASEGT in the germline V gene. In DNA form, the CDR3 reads TGTGCCAGCCTATGGACAGGTGGCGAGCAGTACTTC. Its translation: CASLWTGGEQYF.

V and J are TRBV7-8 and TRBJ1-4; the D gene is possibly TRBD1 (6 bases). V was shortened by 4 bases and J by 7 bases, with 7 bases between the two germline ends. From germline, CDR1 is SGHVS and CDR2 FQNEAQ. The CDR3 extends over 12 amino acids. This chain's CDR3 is CASSSGVEKLFF. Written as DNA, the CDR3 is TGTGCCAGCAGCTCAGGGGTTGAAAAACTGTTTTTT. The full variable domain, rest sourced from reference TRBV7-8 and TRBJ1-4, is GAGVSQSPRYKVAKRGQDVALRCDPISGHVSLFWYQQALGQGPEFLTYFQNEAQLDKSGLPSDRFFAERPEGSVSTLKIQRTQQEDSAVYLCASSSGVEKLFFGSGTQLSVL.

The CDR3 DNA follows: TGCGCCAGCAGCTTGGACAGGGCCACAGATACGCAGTATTTT. Its protein product is CASSLDRATDTQYF. This chain joins TRBV5-1 and TRBJ2-3, with D perhaps matching TRBD1 (6 bases). CDR3 length: 14 amino acids. With 0 bases removed from V and 2 bases from J, the gap between germline ends came to 7 bases. Germline values: CDR1 SGHRS, CDR2 YFSETQ.

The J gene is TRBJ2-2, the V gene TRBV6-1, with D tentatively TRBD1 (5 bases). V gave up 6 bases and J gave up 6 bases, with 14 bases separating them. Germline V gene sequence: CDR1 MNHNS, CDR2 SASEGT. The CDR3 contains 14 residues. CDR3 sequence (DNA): TGTGCCAGCAGACGCCGGACATTATCCGGGGAGCTGTTTTTT. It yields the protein CASRRRTLSGELFF.

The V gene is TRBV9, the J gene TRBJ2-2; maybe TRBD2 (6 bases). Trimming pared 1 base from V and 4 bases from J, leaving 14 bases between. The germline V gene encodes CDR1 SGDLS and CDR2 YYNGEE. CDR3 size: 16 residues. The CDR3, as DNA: TGTGCCAGCAGCGTAAAGGCGGGGTCGGGCACCGGGGAGCTGTTTTTT. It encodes CASSVKAGSGTGELFF. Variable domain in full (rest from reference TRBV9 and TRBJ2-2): DSGVTQTPKHLITATGQRVTLRCSPRSGDLSVYWYQQSLDQGLQFLIQYYNGEERAKGNILERFSAQQFPDLHSELNLSSLELGDSALYFCASSVKAGSGTGELFFGEGSRLTVL.

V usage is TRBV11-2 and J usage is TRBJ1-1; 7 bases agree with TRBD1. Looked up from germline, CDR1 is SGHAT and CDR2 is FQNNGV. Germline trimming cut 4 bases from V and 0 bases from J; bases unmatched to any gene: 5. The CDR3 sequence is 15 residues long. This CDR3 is CASSSLDRLNTEAFF. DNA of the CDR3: TGTGCCAGCAGCTCCTTGGACAGGTTGAACACTGAAGCTTTCTTT.

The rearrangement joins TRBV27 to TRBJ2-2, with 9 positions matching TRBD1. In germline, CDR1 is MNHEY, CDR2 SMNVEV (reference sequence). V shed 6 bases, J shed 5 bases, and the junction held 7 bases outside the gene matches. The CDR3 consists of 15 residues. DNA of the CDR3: TGTGCCAGCAGAAGAGCAGGGACAGGGACCGGGGAGCTGTTTTTT. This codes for CASRRAGTGTGELFF.

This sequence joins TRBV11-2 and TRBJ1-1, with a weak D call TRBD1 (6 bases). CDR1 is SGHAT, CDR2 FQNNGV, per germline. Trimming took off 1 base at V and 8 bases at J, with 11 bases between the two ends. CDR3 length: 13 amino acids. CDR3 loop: CASSLVVGAEAFF. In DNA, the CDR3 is TGTGCCAGCAGCTTAGTAGTGGGGGCAGAAGCTTTCTTT.

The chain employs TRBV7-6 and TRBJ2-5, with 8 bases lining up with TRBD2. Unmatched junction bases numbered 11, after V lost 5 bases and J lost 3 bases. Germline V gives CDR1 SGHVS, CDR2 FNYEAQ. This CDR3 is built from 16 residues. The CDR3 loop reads CASSPGSGVREETQYF. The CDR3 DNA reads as TGTGCCAGCAGCCCAGGTAGCGGGGTGCGAGAAGAGACCCAGTACTTC.

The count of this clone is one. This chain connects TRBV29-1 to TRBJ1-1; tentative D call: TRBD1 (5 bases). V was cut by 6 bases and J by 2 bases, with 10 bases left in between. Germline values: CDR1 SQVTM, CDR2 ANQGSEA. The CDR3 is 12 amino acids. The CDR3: CSVSDRNTEAFF. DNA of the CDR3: TGCAGCGTGTCCGACAGAAACACTGAAGCTTTCTTT.

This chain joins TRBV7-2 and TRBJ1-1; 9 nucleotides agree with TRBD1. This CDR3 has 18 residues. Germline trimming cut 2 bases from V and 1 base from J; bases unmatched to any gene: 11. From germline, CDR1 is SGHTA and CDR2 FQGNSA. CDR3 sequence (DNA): TGTGCCAGCAGCTTATTCCATGTCCCGGGACAGGGGAACACTGAAGCTTTCTTT. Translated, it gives CASSLFHVPGQGNTEAFF.

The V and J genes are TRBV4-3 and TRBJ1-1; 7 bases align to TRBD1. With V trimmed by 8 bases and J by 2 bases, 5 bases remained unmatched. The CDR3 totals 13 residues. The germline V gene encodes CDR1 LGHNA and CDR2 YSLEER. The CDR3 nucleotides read TGCGCCAGCCGAAACAGGGGTAACACTGAAGCTTTCTTT. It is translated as CASRNRGNTEAFF.

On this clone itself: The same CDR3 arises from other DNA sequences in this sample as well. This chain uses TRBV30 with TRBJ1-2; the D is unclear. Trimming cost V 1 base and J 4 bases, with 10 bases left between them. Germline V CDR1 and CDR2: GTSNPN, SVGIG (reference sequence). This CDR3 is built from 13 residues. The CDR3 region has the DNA TGTGCCTGGAGTGCGGGTGGTGGCTATGGCTACACCTTC. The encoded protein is CAWSAGGGYGYTF.

Here the CDR3 reads CASSPSGISYEQYF. The CDR3 region has the DNA TGTGCCAGCTCACCATCAGGGATCTCCTACGAGCAGTACTTC. This chain connects TRBV18 to TRBJ2-7; weak D call: TRBD1 (5 bases). This CDR3 is built from 14 residues. V gave up 2 bases and J gave up 0 bases, with 8 bases separating them. Germline values: CDR1 KGHSH, CDR2 LQKENI.

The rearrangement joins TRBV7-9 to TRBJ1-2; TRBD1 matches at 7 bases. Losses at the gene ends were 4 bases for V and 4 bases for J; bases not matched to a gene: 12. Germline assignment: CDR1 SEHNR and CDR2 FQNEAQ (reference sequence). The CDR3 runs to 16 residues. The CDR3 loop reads CASSSAPGTDFYGYTF. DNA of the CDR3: TGTGCCAGCAGCTCGGCACCTGGGACAGACTTCTATGGCTACACCTTC.

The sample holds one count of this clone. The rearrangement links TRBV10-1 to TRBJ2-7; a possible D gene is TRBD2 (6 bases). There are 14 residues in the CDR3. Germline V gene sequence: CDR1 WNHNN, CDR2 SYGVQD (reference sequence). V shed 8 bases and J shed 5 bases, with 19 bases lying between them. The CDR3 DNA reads TGCGCCAGCCATTTCACCACGGAGCGGGACGAGCAGTACTTC. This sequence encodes CASHFTTERDEQYF.

In DNA, the CDR3 is TGTGCCAGCAGTGAAGAGGGCTCGGGGGTCGCGTCACCCCTCCACTTT. Translated: CASSEEGSGVASPLHF. The chain employs TRBV2 and TRBJ1-6; a weak D match, TRBD1 (5 bases). Germline lookup yields CDR1 SNHLY and CDR2 FYNNEI. There are 16 residues in the CDR3. V gave up 1 base and J gave up 10 bases, with 17 bases separating them.

The CDR3 sequence is CASQMERGLTYEQYF. The CDR3 region has the DNA TGTGCCAGCCAAATGGAAAGGGGGCTAACCTACGAGCAGTACTTC. The V call is TRBV19, the J call TRBJ2-7; 7 bases align to TRBD1. This CDR3 is 15 amino acids long. Trimming at V came to 9 bases and at J to 2 bases, leaving 13 bases not matched to a gene. Germline V gene data show CDR1 as LNHDA and CDR2 as SQIVND (reference sequence). Full variable domain (missing parts from reference TRBV19 and TRBJ2-7): DGGITQSPKYLFRKEGQNVTLSCEQNLNHDAMYWYRQDPGQGLRLIYYSQIVNDFQKGDIAEGYSVSREKKESFPLTVTSAQKNPTAFYLCASQMERGLTYEQYFGPGTRLTVT.

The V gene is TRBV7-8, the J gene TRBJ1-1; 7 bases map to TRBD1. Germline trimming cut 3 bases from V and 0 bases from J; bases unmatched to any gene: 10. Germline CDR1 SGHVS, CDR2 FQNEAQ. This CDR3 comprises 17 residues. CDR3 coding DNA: TGTGCCAGCAGCTTCTTGCCTTCCGGGACAGTGAACACTGAAGCTTTCTTT. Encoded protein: CASSFLPSGTVNTEAFF.

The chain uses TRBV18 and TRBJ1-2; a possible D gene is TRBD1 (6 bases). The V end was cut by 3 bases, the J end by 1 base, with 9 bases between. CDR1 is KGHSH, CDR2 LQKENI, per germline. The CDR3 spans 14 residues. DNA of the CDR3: TGTGCCAGCTCACCGGACAGAGATAACTATGGCTACACCTTC. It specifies CASSPDRDNYGYTF. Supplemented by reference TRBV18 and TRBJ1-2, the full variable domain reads NAGVMQNPRHLVRRRGQEARLRCSPMKGHSHVYWYRQLPEEGLKFMVYLQKENIIDESGMPKERFSAEFPKEGPSILRIQQVVRGDSAAYFCASSPDRDNYGYTFGSGTRLTVV.